These T cell receptor beta chains were read from a single sample in a study of T cells after yellow fever vaccination. Via MiXCR, TCRdb re-called the 5' RACE reads, giving one row per CDR3 protein. The sample lists approximately 250,000 distinct CDR3 sequences, roughly 6.2% seen once, with 1.1% in the top ten. This material consisted of CD4+ T cells sorted from PBMCs, taken on the day of the yellow fever booster vaccination. Receptors originate from a man aged 30-40 years who received the YFV17D yellow fever vaccine. The CDR3 runs from the conserved cysteine through the conserved F or W. Each record gives: clone size, CDR3 length, V gene, J gene, D gene, CDR3 DNA, CDR3 protein. A D gene is named only where the DNA matches it firmly. Rows may omit the clone size; those that give it use once, few, many or a size class.

NA	14	TRBV7-3	TRBJ2-3	NA	TGTGCCAGCAGCTCTGCGGGACGCACAGATACGCAGTATTTT	CASSSAGRTDTQYF
NA	13	TRBV5-1	TRBJ2-2	NA	TGCGCCAGCAGCATTAGAGGGACCGGGGAGCTGTTTTTT	CASSIRGTGELFF
many	14	TRBV4-2	TRBJ2-5	NA	TGTGCCAGCAGCCAAGCAGGGGCAGGGCAGACCCAGTACTTC	CASSQAGAGQTQYF
NA	15	TRBV12-3/TRBV12-4	TRBJ2-4	NA	TGTGCCAGCCGAGGTAGAACGTGGGGTAATAACATTCAGTACTTC	CASRGRTWGNNIQYF
NA	16	TRBV10-3	TRBJ2-7	TRBD2	TGTGCCATCAGGCCGGACGCCAGCGGGAGTTTCTACGAGCAGTACTTC	CAIRPDASGSFYEQYF
NA	14	TRBV5-1	TRBJ2-5	NA	TGCGCCAGCAGCTTGGCGTCGAGCGGCGAGACCCACTACTTC	CASSLASSGETHYF
few	12	TRBV20-1	TRBJ1-2	NA	TGCAGTGCTTCTACAGGGTTAGATGGCTACACCTTC	CSASTGLDGYTF
many	13	TRBV3-1	TRBJ2-7	NA	TGTGCCAGCAGCCAAGGTAGCGCCTACGAGCAGTACTTC	CASSQGSAYEQYF
many	13	TRBV9	TRBJ2-5	NA	TGTGCCAGCAGCGTAGCCGGAGGAGAGACCCAGTACTTC	CASSVAGGETQYF
many	16	TRBV20-1	TRBJ2-3	NA	TGCAGTGCTAGAGACGCTGGGGGGCCGGGTCGAGATACGCAGTATTTT	CSARDAGGPGRDTQYF
few	14	TRBV12-3/TRBV12-4	TRBJ2-7	TRBD2	TGTGCCAGCAGTCTTAGCGGGAGTACCGACGAGCAGTACTTC	CASSLSGSTDEQYF
NA	14	TRBV6-1	TRBJ2-7	TRBD1	TGTGCCAGCACTCCTCTAAGGGGGCCCTCCGAGCAGTACTTC	CASTPLRGPSEQYF